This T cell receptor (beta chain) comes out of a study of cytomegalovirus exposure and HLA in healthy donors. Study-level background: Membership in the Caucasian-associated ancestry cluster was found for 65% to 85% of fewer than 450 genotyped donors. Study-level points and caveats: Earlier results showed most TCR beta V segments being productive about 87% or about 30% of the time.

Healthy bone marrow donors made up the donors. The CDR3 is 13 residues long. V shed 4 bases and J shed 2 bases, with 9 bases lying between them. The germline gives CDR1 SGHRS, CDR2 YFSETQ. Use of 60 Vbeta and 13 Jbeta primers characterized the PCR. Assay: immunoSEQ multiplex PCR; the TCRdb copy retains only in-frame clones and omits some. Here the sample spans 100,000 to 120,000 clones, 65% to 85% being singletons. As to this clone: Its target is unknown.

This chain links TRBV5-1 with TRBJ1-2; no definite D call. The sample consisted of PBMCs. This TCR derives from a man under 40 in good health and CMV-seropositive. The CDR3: CASSDSPNYGYTF. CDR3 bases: TGCGCCAGCAGCGACTCACCCAACTATGGCTACACCTTC.